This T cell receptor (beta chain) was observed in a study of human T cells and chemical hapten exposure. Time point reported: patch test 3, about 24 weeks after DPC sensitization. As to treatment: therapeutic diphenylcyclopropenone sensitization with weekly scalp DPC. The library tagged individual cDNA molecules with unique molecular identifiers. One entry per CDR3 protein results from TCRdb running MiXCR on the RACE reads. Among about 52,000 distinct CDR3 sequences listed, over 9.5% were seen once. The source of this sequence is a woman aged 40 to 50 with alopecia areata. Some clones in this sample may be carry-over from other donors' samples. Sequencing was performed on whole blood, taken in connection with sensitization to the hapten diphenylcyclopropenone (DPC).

The CDR3 reads CASSTGSTEAFF. The CDR3 region has the DNA TGCGCCAGCTCGACAGGGAGTACTGAAGCTTTCTTT. This rearrangement joins TRBV5-1 to TRBJ1-1, with 7 bases identical to TRBD1. The germline CDR1 and CDR2 sequences are SGHRS and YFSETQ. This CDR3 is built from 12 residues. J was trimmed by 5 bases and V by 7 bases; bases with no gene match: 5.